The T cell receptor (beta chain) under discussion was sequenced for a study of shared clonotypes between healthy human individuals (dated by TCRdb to 2020 to 2021). Regarding the study in general: A few men and a couple of women, aged 18 to 49 years, made up the cohort. For each donor, CD4 naive and CD4 memory were each run on three plates, CD8 naive on two plates, and CD8 memory on one plate. To estimate repertoire size and how much clonotypes are shared between individuals, the study performed deep sequencing of blood TCR repertoires from 4 to 6 healthy adults. To increase sequencing depth and limit assay-specific biases, different laboratories used diverse techniques to prepare libraries and sequence TCR repertoires. Leukapheresis yielded between about 0.94 and 8.9 billion PBMCs per donor.

The donors were healthy, HIV-negative adults with no recently reported acute infections or vaccinations. All donors were Caucasian adults living in Nashville, Tennessee, USA. CD4+ T cells were enriched through magnetic negative selection, after which naive cells were positively selected on CD45RA and the remaining negative fraction served as the memory subset. Blood was collected by leukapheresis, and PBMCs were isolated by Ficoll-Histopaque density gradient centrifugation and then cryopreserved in liquid nitrogen vapor phase. Purity and quantity of every magnetically sorted T cell population were checked by analytical flow cytometry. From each sorted fraction, genomic DNA was isolated and quantified by UV absorbance on a Nanodrop 2000c. Using the deep immunoSEQ assay, TCR CDR3 regions were amplified from genomic DNA by multiplex PCR. Extracted genomic DNA from each cell subset was distributed evenly across all wells of several immunoSEQ 96-well plates, and each plate was treated as a replicate. For sorted subsets, each replicate PCR was loaded with about 0.2 ug genomic DNA, equivalent to 32,000 or so T cell genomes. Purified libraries were quantified with a Qubit 3.0 fluorometer, sized on a Bioanalyzer 2100, and re-quantified with the KAPA Library Quantification kit. A separate single-read 150-cycle Illumina NextSeq 550 flow cell was used to sequence each immunoSEQ 96-well plate. For the original study's pipeline: The immunoSEQ output contained only junctional sequences without quality scores, so filtering could not match that applied to full-length reads. To assign V/J genes and CDR3, sequences were annotated against IMGT germline references using PyIR, a Python wrapper for IgBLAST v1.9. Reads were removed for weak V/J assignments (E-value above 1e-6), missing CDR3, stop codons, out-of-frame junctions, or ambiguous translated residues. V3J clonotypes were defined as sequences sharing an identical inferred V gene, J gene, and CDR3 amino acid sequence. Percentage overlap between repertoires was calculated by dividing the number of shared unique clonotypes by the size of the smaller repertoire. Richness of each repertoire was evaluated using RTK rarefaction, the Chao1 estimator, and Recon v2.1 estimates of unobserved clonotypes. Generation probabilities for all TCRbeta clonotypes obtained by the gDNA method from several donors were computed using OLGA. TCRdb took over this immuneACCESS table, retaining in-frame rearrangements with V and J assigned. Such tables are incomplete; in checked studies, under half of the missing clones stem from an unresolved V gene, and the remainder is unexplained. V and J calls and clone size are copied from that table; D and trimming were computed from the DNA. The sample table lists some 2,500,000 clones, 93% of them with a count of one. The ten largest clones take up 0.36% of the sample.

Findings and caveats that apply to the study as a whole: Sampling was limited to blood, and TCR repertoires in tissue likely differ from TCR repertoires in blood. Across a handful of donors, roughly 5.1% of naive CD4, 3.5% of naive CD8, 2% to 2.5% of memory CD4, and 0.4% of memory CD8 clonotypes were shared. Because the study included a small number of donors, the genetic and exposure-history diversity represented was limited. Pairwise subsampling indicated that sequencing depth was expected to affect the degree of clonotype sharing among donors. Estimated clonotype richness was generally larger for naive than for memory subsets. Incomplete sequencing was indicated by rarefaction of sorted-subset datasets, despite the large sequencing depth. Clonotypes shared by all four sorted-subset donors showed higher generation probabilities than non-shared clonotypes.

The germline V gene (reference sequence) supplies CDR1 MNHNY and CDR2 SVGAGI. The V end gives up 7 bases and the J end 4 bases, leaving 6 bases in the junction not matched to a gene. Spanning cysteine to phenylalanine, the CDR3 consists of 13 amino acids. This entry keeps only the CDR3 DNA: 39 bases, framed from base 1. For this clone: Its antigen specificity is not known. No base quality values were provided; no much bigger clone lies one nucleotide off.

The sequencing input was naive CD4+ T cells from PBMCs. The cell subset or site label on this specimen signifies: CD45RA+ positively selected. This clonotype was obtained from a man between 18 and 35 years old in good health. Some clones in this sample may be carry-over from other donors' samples. The receptor chain draws on TRBV6-6 and TRBJ1-2, and 7 bases in between align with TRBD1. The nucleotide sequence reads TGTGCCAGCATGGGACAGTCCGCCTATGGCTACACCTTC. Its product reads: CASMGQSAYGYTF.